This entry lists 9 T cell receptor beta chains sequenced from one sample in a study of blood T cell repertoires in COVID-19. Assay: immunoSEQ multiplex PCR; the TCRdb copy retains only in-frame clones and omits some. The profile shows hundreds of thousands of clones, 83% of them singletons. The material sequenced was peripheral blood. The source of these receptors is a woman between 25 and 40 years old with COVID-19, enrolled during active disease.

The chain's CDR3 is CASSQQVQSYEQYF. CDR3 in DNA: TGTGCCAGCAGCCAACAGGTGCAATCCTACGAGCAGTACTTC. V usage is TRBV11-1 and J usage is TRBJ2-7; possible D gene TRBD1, 5 bases. The CDR3 is 14 amino acids. Looked up from germline, CDR1 is SGHAT and CDR2 is FQDESV (reference sequence). V dropped 5 bases and J dropped 1 base, with 12 bases sitting between them.

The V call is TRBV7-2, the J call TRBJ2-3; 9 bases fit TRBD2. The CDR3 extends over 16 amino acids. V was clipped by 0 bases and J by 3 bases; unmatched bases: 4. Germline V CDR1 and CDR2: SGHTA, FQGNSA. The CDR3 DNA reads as TGTGCCAGCAGCTTAGCAGCGGGGGGCGTGACAGATACGCAGTATTTT. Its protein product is CASSLAAGGVTDTQYF. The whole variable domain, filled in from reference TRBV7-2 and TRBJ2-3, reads GAGVSQSPSNKVTEKGKDVELRCDPISGHTALYWYRQSLGQGLEFLIYFQGNSAPDKSGLPSDRFSAERTGGSVSTLTIQRTQQEDSAVYLCASSLAAGGVTDTQYFGPGTRLTVL.

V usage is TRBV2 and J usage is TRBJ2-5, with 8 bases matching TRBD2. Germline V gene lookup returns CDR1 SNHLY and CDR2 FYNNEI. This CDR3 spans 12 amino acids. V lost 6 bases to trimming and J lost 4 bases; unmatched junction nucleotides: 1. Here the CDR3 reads CASSGGGETQYF. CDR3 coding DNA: TGTGCCAGCAGCGGGGGGGGAGAGACCCAGTACTTC.

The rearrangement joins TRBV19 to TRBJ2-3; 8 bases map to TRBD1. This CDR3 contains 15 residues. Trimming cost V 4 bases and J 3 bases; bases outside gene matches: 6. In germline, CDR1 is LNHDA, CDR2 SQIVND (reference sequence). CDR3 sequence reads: CASSTGQGWTDTQYF. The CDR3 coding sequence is TGTGCCAGTAGTACTGGACAGGGATGGACAGATACGCAGTATTTT.

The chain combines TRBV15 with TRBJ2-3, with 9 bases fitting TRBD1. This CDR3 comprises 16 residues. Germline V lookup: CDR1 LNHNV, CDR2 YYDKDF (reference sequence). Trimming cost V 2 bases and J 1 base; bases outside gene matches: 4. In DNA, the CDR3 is TGTGCCACCAGCAGACACAGGGGGCTAGGCACAGATACGCAGTATTTT. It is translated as CATSRHRGLGTDTQYF.

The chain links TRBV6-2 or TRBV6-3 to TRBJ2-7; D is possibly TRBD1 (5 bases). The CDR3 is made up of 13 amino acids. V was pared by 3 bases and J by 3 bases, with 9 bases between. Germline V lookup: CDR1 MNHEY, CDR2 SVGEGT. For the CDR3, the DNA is TGTGCCAGCAGTTATTCAGGGCTCTACGAGCAGTACTTC. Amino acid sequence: CASSYSGLYEQYF.

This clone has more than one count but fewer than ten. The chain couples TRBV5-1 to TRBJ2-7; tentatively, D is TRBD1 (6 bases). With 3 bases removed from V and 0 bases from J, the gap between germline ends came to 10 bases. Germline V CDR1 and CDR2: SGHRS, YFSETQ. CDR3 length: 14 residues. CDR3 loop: CASSWARGSYEQYF. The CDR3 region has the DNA TGCGCCAGCAGCTGGGCCAGGGGCTCCTACGAGCAGTACTTC. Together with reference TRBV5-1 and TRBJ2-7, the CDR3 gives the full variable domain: KAGVTQTPRYLIKTRGQQVTLSCSPISGHRSVSWYQQTPGQGLQFLFEYFSETQRNKGNFPGRFSGRQFSNSRSEMNVSTLELGDSALYLCASSWARGSYEQYFGPGTRLTVT.

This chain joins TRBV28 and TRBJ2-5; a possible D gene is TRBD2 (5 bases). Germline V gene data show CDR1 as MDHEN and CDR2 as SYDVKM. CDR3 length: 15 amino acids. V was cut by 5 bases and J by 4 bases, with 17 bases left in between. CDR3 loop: CASSTSGVWGETQYF. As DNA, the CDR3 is TGTGCCAGCAGTACCTCCGGGGTCTGGGGAGAGACCCAGTACTTC.

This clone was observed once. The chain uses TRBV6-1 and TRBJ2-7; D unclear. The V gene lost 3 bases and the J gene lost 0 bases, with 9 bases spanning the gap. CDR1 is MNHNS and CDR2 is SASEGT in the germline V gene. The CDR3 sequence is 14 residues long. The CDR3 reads CASSDLGISYEQYF. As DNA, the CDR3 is TGTGCCAGCAGTGATTTGGGCATCTCCTACGAGCAGTACTTC.